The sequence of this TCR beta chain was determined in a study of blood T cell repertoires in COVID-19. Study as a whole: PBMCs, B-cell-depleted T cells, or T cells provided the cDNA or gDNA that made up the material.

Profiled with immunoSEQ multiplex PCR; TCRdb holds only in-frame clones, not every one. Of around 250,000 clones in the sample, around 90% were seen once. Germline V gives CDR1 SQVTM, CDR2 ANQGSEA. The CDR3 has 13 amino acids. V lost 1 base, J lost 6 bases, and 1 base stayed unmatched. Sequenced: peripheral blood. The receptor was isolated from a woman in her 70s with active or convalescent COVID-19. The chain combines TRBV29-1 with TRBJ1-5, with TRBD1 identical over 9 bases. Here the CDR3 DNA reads TGCAGCGTTGAAGCGACAGGGGGTCAGCCCCAGCATTTT. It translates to CSVEATGGQPQHF. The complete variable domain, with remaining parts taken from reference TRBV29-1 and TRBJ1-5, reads SAVISQKPSRDICQRGTSLTIQCQVDSQVTMMFWYRQQPGQSLTLIATANQGSEATYESGFVIDKFPISRPNLTFSTLTVSNMSPEDSSIYLCSVEATGGQPQHFGDGTRLSIL.